This T cell receptor (beta chain) originates from a study of CD8 T cells in Susac syndrome. With respect to this clonotype: Its specificity is not known.

The germline V gene has CDR1 MDHEN and CDR2 SYDVKM. Trimming stripped 4 bases from V and 4 bases from J, with 7 bases between. The CDR3 runs 12 residues. With random hexamers, roughly 0.5 to 1 ug RNA was reverse transcribed. By means of immunoSEQ multiplex PCR, TCR beta CDR3 spanning 54 Vbeta and 13 Jbeta underwent amplification. TCRdb re-called the immunoSEQ multiplex PCR reads with MiXCR, one entry per CDR3 protein. Of roughly 330,000 distinct CDR3 sequences detected, around 92% appear once; the ten largest clones hold roughly 0.07%. From blood CD8+ and CD4+ T cells, TCR beta sequences were generated. Patients with stable or active relapsing-remitting disease, all of them treatment-naive, made up the multiple sclerosis controls. Findings and caveats of the study: That the number of individuals in its TCR sequencing and HLA analysis was relatively small was acknowledged by the study.

The gene calls are TRBV28 and TRBJ2-5; D not certain. Sequenced sample: CD4+ T cells from PBMCs. This clonotype originated in a human donor with multiple sclerosis. The CDR3 spells CASSSLRETQYF. CDR3 DNA sequence: TGTGCCAGCAGTTCCTTGCGAGAGACCCAGTACTTC. The variable domain in full, with the rest retrieved from reference TRBV28 and TRBJ2-5, is DVKVTQSSRYLVKRTGEKVFLECVQDMDHENMFWYRQDPGLGLRLIYFSYDVKMKEKGDIPEGYSVSREKKERFSLILESASTNQTSMYLCASSSLRETQYFGPGTRLLVL.